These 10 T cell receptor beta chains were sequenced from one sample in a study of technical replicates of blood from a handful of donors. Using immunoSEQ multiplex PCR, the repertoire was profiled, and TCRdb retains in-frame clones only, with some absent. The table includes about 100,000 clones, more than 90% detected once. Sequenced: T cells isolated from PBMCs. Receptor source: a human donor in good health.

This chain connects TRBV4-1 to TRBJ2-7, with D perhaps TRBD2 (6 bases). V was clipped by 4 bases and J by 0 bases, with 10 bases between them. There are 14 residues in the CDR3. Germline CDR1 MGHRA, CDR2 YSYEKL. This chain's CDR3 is CASSRLTSSYEQYF. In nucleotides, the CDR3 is TGCGCCAGCAGCCGACTGACTAGCTCCTACGAGCAGTACTTC.

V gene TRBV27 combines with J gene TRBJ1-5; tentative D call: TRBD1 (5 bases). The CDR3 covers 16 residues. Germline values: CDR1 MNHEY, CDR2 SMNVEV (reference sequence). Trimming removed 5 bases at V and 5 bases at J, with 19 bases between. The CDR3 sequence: CASSRMGPGGDQPQHF. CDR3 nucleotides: TGTGCCAGCAGTCGAATGGGCCCCGGGGGGGATCAGCCCCAGCATTTT.

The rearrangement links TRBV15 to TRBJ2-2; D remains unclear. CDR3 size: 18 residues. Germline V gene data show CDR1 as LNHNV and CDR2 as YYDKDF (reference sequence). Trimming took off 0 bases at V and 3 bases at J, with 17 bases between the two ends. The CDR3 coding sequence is TGTGCCACCAGCAGAGAAAAAGGTTTTGAGGTGTACACCGGGGAGCTGTTTTTT. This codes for CATSREKGFEVYTGELFF.

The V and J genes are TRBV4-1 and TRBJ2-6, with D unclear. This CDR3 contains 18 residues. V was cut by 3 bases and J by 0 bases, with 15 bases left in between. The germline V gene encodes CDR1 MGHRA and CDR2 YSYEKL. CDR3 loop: CASSQWNSGASGANVLTF. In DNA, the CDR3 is TGCGCCAGCAGCCAGTGGAACAGTGGCGCCTCTGGGGCCAACGTCCTGACTTTC.

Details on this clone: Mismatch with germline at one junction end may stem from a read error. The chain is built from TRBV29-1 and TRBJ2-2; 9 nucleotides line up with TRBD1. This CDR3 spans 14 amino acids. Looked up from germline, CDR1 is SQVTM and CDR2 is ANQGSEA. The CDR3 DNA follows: TGCAGCGTGCCCGGGACAGGGAACGCCGGGGAGCTGTTTTTT. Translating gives CSVPGTGNAGELFF.

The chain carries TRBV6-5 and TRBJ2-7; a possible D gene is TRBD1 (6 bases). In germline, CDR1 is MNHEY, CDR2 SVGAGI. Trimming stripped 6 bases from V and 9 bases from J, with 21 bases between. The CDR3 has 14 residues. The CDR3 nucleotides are TGTGCCAGCAGGTCCACAGGGATCCTACGAGGGCAGTACTTC. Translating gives CASRSTGILRGQYF.

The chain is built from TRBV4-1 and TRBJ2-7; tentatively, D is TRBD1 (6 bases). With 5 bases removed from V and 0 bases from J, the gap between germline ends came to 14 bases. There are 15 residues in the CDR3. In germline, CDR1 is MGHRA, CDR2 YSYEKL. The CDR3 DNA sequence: TGCGCCAGCAGCGTACAGGGATTTTCCTCCTACGAGCAGTACTTC. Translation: CASSVQGFSSYEQYF.

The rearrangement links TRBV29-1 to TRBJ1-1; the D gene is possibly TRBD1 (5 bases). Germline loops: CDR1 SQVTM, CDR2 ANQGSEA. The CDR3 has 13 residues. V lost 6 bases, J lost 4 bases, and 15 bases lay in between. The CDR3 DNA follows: TGCAGCGTCCCCACGGGGGGTAGCACTGAAGCTTTCTTT. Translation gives CSVPTGGSTEAFF.

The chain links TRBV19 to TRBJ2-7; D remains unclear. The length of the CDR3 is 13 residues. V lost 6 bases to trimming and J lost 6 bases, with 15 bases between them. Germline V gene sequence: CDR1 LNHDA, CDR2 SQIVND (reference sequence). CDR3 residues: CASSPGPRSEQYF. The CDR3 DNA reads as TGTGCCAGTAGCCCCGGCCCCAGGTCCGAGCAGTACTTC. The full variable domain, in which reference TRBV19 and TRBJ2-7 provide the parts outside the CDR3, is DGGITQSPKYLFRKEGQNVTLSCEQNLNHDAMYWYRQDPGQGLRLIYYSQIVNDFQKGDIAEGYSVSREKKESFPLTVTSAQKNPTAFYLCASSPGPRSEQYFGPGTRLTVT.

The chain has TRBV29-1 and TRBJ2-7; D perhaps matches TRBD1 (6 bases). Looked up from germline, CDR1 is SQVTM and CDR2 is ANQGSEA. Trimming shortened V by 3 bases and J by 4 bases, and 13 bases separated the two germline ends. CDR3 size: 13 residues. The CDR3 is CSVEAGAEYEQYF. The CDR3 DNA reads TGCAGCGTTGAGGCAGGGGCGGAGTACGAGCAGTACTTC.